These T cell receptor beta chains were read from a single sample in a study of T-cell memory formation after mild COVID-19. TCRdb independently ran MiXCR on the 5' RACE reads; one entry per CDR3 protein. This table holds approximately 300,000 distinct CDR3 sequences, around 15% found once. Sequenced sample: PBMCs or a T cell subset sorted from them (not recorded which). The receptors here all came from a man between 18 and 29 years old who had mild COVID-19 (a few samples of this study predate the infection). Cell type and time point are not known. The CDR3 runs from the conserved cysteine through the conserved F or W. D genes are given only for firm matches. Not every row has a clone size; where given, it reads once, few, many or a size class.

J: TRBJ1-3; V: TRBV5-1; D: -; size: -; DNA: TGCGCCAGCAGCTTGTCCGGCTCTGGAAACACCATATATTTT; CDR3: CASSLSGSGNTIYF
J: TRBJ1-5; V: TRBV6-5; D: -; size: many; DNA: TGTGCCAGCAGTTCGACAGGACCCAATCAGCCCCAGCATTTT; CDR3: CASSSTGPNQPQHF
J: TRBJ1-4; V: TRBV4-3; D: -; size: few; DNA: TGCGCCAGCAGCACCTCTCCCCACTCCTTAGAAAGGAATGAAAAACTGTTTTTT; CDR3: CASSTSPHSLERNEKLFF
J: TRBJ1-4; V: TRBV7-6; D: -; size: few; DNA: TGTGCCAGCAGCTTTACACCTGCAACTAATGAAAAACTGTTTTTT; CDR3: CASSFTPATNEKLFF
J: TRBJ2-7; V: TRBV14; D: TRBD1; size: -; DNA: TGTGCCAGCAGCCAAGAGACAGGGGGCTCCTACGAGCAGTACTTC; CDR3: CASSQETGGSYEQYF
J: TRBJ2-3; V: TRBV7-9; D: TRBD2; size: few; DNA: TGTGCCAGCAGCCCCGTCCGCGGGGGTGACACAGATACGCAGTATTTT; CDR3: CASSPVRGGDTDTQYF
J: TRBJ1-6; V: TRBV7-9; D: -; size: -; DNA: TGTGCCAGCAGCACCCCCAGGGGCGTACCTTCACCCCTCCACTTT; CDR3: CASSTPRGVPSPLHF
J: TRBJ2-3; V: TRBV10-3; D: TRBD1; size: -; DNA: TGTGCCATCAGCCGACCGGGACAGGGGCCAGATACGCAGTATTTT; CDR3: CAISRPGQGPDTQYF
J: TRBJ2-2; V: TRBV5-1; D: TRBD1; size: -; DNA: TGCGCCAGCAGCTTACAGGGGGCCTACACCGGGGAGCTGTTTTTT; CDR3: CASSLQGAYTGELFF
J: TRBJ2-1; V: TRBV11-2; D: TRBD1; size: many; DNA: TGTGCCAGCAGCTTGAGGACGGTGGCAGGGGGAAGCTCCTACAATGAGCAGTTCTTC; CDR3: CASSLRTVAGGSSYNEQFF
J: TRBJ2-3; V: TRBV7-9; D: -; size: -; DNA: TGTGCCAGCAGCTTATTCGGCAGGATCACAGATACGCAGTATTTT; CDR3: CASSLFGRITDTQYF
J: TRBJ2-7; V: TRBV15; D: -; size: -; DNA: TGTGCCACCAGCAGAGATCGAGACGGTGACTCCTACGAGCAGTACTTC; CDR3: CATSRDRDGDSYEQYF
J: TRBJ2-1; V: TRBV29-1; D: -; size: few; DNA: TGCAGCGTTGGAAGCGGGTGGGGTGAGCAGTTCTTC; CDR3: CSVGSGWGEQFF
J: TRBJ2-3; V: TRBV5-1; D: -; size: many; DNA: TGCGCCAGCAGCTTGCGCAGGCTCACAGATACGCAGTATTTT; CDR3: CASSLRRLTDTQYF
J: TRBJ1-5; V: TRBV7-8; D: -; size: -; DNA: TGTGCCAGCAGCTCCCGACGTAGGGCCTCTCATCAGCCCCAGCATTTT; CDR3: CASSSRRRASHQPQHF
J: TRBJ1-6; V: TRBV4-1; D: -; size: -; DNA: TGCGCCAGCAGCCAAGGGCCTGGGACGGGGAATTCACCCCTCCACTTT; CDR3: CASSQGPGTGNSPLHF
J: TRBJ2-3; V: TRBV20-1; D: TRBD2; size: few; DNA: TGCAGTGCTAGACCCGGTGGTAGCGGGGGGACCTTCACAGATACGCAGTATTTT; CDR3: CSARPGGSGGTFTDTQYF
J: TRBJ1-2; V: TRBV2; D: -; size: -; DNA: TGTGCCAGCAGTGATCAGTTTTATGGCTACACCTTC; CDR3: CASSDQFYGYTF
J: TRBJ2-3; V: TRBV18; D: TRBD2; size: many; DNA: TGTGCCAGCTCACCCTTGAGCGGGGTGTCAGATACGCAGTATTTT; CDR3: CASSPLSGVSDTQYF
J: TRBJ1-5; V: TRBV16; D: -; size: -; DNA: TGTGCCAGCAGCCAAGGACAAATGGGGCAGCCCCAGCATTTT; CDR3: CASSQGQMGQPQHF
J: TRBJ2-1; V: TRBV11-1; D: -; size: -; DNA: TGTGCCAGCAGCCGATACCGGGACGCTTTCAATGAGCAGTTCTTC; CDR3: CASSRYRDAFNEQFF
J: TRBJ1-1; V: TRBV7-9; D: -; size: -; DNA: TGTGCCAGCAGCGGCAGGGTTGAGAGCGTCACTGAAGCTTTCTTT; CDR3: CASSGRVESVTEAFF
J: TRBJ1-5; V: TRBV24-1; D: -; size: few; DNA: TGTGCCACCAGTGATGGGGCCAATAGCAATCAGCCCCAGCATTTT; CDR3: CATSDGANSNQPQHF
J: TRBJ2-2; V: TRBV4-1; D: TRBD2; size: few; DNA: TGCGCCAGCAGCCAAGATCGGGAGCGGGGGGCTTACACCGGGGAGCTGTTTTTT; CDR3: CASSQDRERGAYTGELFF
J: TRBJ1-5; V: TRBV6-2/TRBV6-3; D: TRBD1; size: -; DNA: TGTGCCAGCAGTTCTACGACAGGGGTCCCCCGACAGCCCCAGCATTTT; CDR3: CASSSTTGVPRQPQHF
J: TRBJ1-4; V: TRBV25-1; D: TRBD1; size: -; DNA: TGTGCCAGCAGTGATCATGGACAGGGAGAAAAACTGTTTTTT; CDR3: CASSDHGQGEKLFF
J: TRBJ1-1; V: TRBV7-2; D: TRBD1; size: -; DNA: TGTGCCAGCAGCTTAGCAGGGGGCCTCACTGAAGCTTTCTTT; CDR3: CASSLAGGLTEAFF
J: TRBJ2-1; V: TRBV5-1; D: -; size: few; DNA: TGCGCCAGCAGCTTGGATTGGGGGGGGCCCTACAATGAGCAGTTCTTC; CDR3: CASSLDWGGPYNEQFF
J: TRBJ2-7; V: TRBV20-1; D: TRBD1; size: once; DNA: TGCAGTGCTAATCAGGGGGCATCCTACGAGCAGTACTTC; CDR3: CSANQGASYEQYF